This T cell receptor (beta chain) was sequenced for a study of cytomegalovirus exposure and HLA in healthy donors. At the level of the study: Clustering assigned 70% to 90% of the approximately 430 genotyped donors to the Caucasian-associated ancestry cluster. Whole-study findings and limits: Earlier analysis found most TCR beta V segments productive about 87% or about 30% of the time.

PCR amplification relied on 60 Vbeta primers (plus 13 Jbeta primers). The method was immunoSEQ multiplex PCR; TCRdb's version includes in-frame clones alone and lacks a portion of them. Here the sample spans around 130,000 clones, approximately 84% being singletons. As regards this clone: Its specificity is not known.

The CDR3 contains 15 residues. Per germline, CDR1 SGHDN and CDR2 FVKESK. V was shortened by 1 base and J by 5 bases, with 14 bases between the two germline ends. The chain employs TRBV14 and TRBJ2-5; no definite D call. The specimen was PBMCs. The clonotype was recovered from a boy aged 2 to 10 in good health and CMV-seronegative. CDR3 protein: CASSQVPPRWETQYF. The CDR3 DNA reads as TGTGCCAGCAGCCAAGTACCTCCTCGGTGGGAGACCCAGTACTTC.